The T cell receptor beta chain under discussion was sequenced for a study of lymphopenia after photon versus proton radiotherapy. In regard to this clone: The antigen is unknown.

Sequencing was performed with immunoSEQ multiplex PCR; in TCRdb, only in-frame clones are kept and a portion is missing. Here the sample spans more than 20,000 clones, 85% being singletons. Trimming shortened V by 3 bases and J by 0 bases, and 9 bases separated the two germline ends. Germline CDR1 is GTSNPN and CDR2 is SVGIG (reference sequence). The CDR3 has 14 amino acids. Points from the study as a whole: Larger post-nadir TCR diversity loss correlated inversely with survival in deceased patients. Better survival with proton therapy was suggested as possible, not demonstrated.

The chain joins TRBV30 to TRBJ2-1, with no clear D. This sequence originates from a man aged 55-75 years with pancreatic cancer. The material sequenced was peripheral blood, taken from a patient treated with photon-based radiotherapy. The CDR3 protein is CAWRGDGSYNEQFF. CDR3 DNA sequence: TGTGCCTGGAGGGGTGATGGCTCCTACAATGAGCAGTTCTTC.